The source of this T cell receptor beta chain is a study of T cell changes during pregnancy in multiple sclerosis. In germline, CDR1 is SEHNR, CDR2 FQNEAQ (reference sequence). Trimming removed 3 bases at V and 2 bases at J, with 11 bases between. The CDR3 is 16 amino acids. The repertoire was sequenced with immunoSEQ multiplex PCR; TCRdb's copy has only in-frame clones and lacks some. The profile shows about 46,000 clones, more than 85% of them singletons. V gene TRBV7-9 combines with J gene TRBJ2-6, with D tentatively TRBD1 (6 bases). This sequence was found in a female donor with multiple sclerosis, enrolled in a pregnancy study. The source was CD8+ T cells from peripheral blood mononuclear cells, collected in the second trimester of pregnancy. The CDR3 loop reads CASSFGWGPGANVLTF. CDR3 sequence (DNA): TGTGCCAGCAGCTTTGGTTGGGGGCCTGGGGCCAACGTCCTGACTTTC.